This TCR beta chain was captured in a study of type 1 regulatory T cells. Study at large: T-allo10 is an in vitro-generated, Tr1-enriched CD4 T cell product specific for alloantigen.

The CDR3 has 14 residues. Germline assignment: CDR1 DFQATT and CDR2 SNEGSKA (reference sequence). With 1 base clipped from V and 5 bases from J, the junction kept 3 bases outside the gene matches. About this clonotype itself: Its antigen is not known.

TCRdb called the reads again in MiXCR, with one record for every CDR3 protein. The sample has 20,000 to 25,000 distinct CDR3 sequences; around half are singletons. The sequence was obtained from a human donor in good health. Specimen: cultured T cells, either the whole culture or a sorted T cell fraction (not recorded which). The V and J genes are TRBV20-1 and TRBJ1-4; the match to TRBD1 covers 8 bases. The chain's CDR3 is CSARGTGWNEKLFF. CDR3 bases: TGCAGTGCTAGAGGGACAGGGTGGAATGAAAAACTGTTTTTT.